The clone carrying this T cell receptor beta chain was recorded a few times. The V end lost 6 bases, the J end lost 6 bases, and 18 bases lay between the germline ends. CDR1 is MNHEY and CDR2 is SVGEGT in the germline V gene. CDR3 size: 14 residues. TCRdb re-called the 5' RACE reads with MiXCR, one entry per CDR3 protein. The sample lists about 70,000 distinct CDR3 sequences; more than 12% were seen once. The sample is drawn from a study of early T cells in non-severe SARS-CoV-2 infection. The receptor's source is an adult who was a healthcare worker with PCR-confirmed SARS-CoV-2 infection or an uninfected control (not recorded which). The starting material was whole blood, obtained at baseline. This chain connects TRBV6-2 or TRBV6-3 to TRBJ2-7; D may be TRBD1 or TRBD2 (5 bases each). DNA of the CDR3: TGTGCCAGCAGCAAATCCGGGGCCGTGGGCGAGCAGTACTTC. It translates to CASSKSGAVGEQYF.